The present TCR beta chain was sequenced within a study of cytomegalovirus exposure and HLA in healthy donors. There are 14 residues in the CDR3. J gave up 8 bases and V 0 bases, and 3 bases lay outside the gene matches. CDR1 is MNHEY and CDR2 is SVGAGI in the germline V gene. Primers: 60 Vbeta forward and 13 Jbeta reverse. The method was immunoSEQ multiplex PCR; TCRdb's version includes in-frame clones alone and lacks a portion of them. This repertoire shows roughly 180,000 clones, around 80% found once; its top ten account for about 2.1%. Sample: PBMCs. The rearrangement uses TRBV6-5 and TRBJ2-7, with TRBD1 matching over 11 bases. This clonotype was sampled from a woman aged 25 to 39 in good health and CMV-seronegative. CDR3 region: CASSYSGQGAKQYF. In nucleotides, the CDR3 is TGTGCCAGCAGTTACTCAGGACAGGGGGCGAAGCAGTACTTC.